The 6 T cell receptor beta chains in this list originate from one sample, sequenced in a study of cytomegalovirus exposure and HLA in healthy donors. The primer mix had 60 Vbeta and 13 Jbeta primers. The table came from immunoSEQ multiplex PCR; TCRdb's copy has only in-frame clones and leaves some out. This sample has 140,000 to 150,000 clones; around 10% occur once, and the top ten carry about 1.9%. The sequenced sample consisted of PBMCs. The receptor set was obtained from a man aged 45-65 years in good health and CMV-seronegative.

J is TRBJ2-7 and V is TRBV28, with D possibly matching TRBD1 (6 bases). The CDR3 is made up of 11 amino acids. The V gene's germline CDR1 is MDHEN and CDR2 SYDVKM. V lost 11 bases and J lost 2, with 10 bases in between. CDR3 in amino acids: CAGGQPYEQYF. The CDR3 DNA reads TGTGCCGGCGGACAGCCCTACGAGCAGTACTTC.

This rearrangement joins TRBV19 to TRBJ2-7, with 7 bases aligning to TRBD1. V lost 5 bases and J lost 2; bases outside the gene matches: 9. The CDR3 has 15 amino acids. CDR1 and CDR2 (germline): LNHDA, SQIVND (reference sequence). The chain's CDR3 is CASSAIGDRAYEQYF. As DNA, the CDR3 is TGTGCCAGTAGTGCAATAGGGGACAGAGCCTACGAGCAGTACTTC.

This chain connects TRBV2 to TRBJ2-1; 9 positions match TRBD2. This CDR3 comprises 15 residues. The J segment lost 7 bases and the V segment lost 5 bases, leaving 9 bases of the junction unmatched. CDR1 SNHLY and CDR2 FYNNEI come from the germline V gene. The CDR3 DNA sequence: TGTGCCAGCAGTCCGACTAGCGGTACGGGGAATGAGCAGTTCTTC. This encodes CASSPTSGTGNEQFF.

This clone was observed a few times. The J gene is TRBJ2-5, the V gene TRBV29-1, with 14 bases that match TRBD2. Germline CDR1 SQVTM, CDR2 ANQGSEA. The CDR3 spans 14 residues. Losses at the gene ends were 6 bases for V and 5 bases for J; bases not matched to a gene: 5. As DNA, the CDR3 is TGCAGCGTGGGACTAGCGGGAGAGAGTGAGACCCAGTACTTC. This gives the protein CSVGLAGESETQYF. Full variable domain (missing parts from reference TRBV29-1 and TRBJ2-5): SAVISQKPSRDICQRGTSLTIQCQVDSQVTMMFWYRQQPGQSLTLIATANQGSEATYESGFVIDKFPISRPNLTFSTLTVSNMSPEDSSIYLCSVGLAGESETQYFGPGTRLLVL.

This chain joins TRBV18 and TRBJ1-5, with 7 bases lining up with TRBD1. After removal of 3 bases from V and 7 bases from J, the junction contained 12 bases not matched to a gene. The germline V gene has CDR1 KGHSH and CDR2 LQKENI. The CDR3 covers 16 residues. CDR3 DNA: TGTGCCAGCTCACCCGGGACAGTCGGCCCGAGACAGCCCCAGCATTTT. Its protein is CASSPGTVGPRQPQHF.

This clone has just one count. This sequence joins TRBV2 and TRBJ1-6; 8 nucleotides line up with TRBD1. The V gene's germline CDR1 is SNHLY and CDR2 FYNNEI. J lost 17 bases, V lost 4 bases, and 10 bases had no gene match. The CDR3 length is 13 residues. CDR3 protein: CASSVWDRSGFHF. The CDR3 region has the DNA TGTGCCAGCAGTGTCTGGGACAGGTCGGGATTCCACTTT. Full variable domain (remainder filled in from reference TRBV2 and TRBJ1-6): EPEVTQTPSHQVTQMGQEVILRCVPISNHLYFYWYRQILGQKVEFLVSFYNNEISEKSEIFDDQFSVERPDGSNFTLKIRSTKLEDSAMYFCASSVWDRSGFHFGNGTRLTVT.